This T cell receptor beta chain derives from a study of control samples from healthy donors and cancer patients. V lost 0 bases and J lost 5, with 10 bases in between. The CDR3 extends over 14 amino acids. Germline CDR1 LGHNA, CDR2 YNFKEQ. Produced via immunoSEQ multiplex PCR; TCRdb's table is partial and in-frame only. The table lists 150,000 to 200,000 clones. This chain connects TRBV4-2 to TRBJ2-5; D not certain. Sequencing input: blood. This sequence originates from a woman in her twenties or thirties in good health. CDR3 amino acids: CASSQEVMGETQYF. The DNA of the CDR3 is TGTGCCAGCAGCCAAGAAGTGATGGGGGAGACCCAGTACTTC.